The 6 T cell receptor beta chains below were found in one sample sequenced in a study of T cell responses to AZD1222 COVID-19 vaccine. Here immunoSEQ multiplex PCR was the method, and the copy in TCRdb shows in-frame clones only, minus some. Of around 140,000 clones listed, around 84% are singletons. The specimen was peripheral blood, collected 28 days after the second AZD1222 dose. The source is an adult who received the AZD1222 COVID-19 vaccine.

The rearrangement uses TRBV5-4 and TRBJ1-2; 9 bases are a match to TRBD1. The CDR3 runs to 14 residues. The germline V gene encodes CDR1 SGHNT and CDR2 YYREEE (reference sequence). V trimming: 0 bases; J trimming: 6 bases; junction bases outside the gene matches: 3. This chain's CDR3 is CASSLGQGVDGYTF. Here the CDR3 DNA reads TGTGCCAGCAGCTTGGGACAGGGGGTAGATGGCTACACCTTC.

This clone occurred a few times. This sequence joins TRBV7-9 and TRBJ1-1; TRBD1 might be the D (6 bases). The CDR3 consists of 12 residues. The V end was cut by 11 bases, the J end by 6 bases, with 16 bases between. Germline V CDR1 and CDR2: SEHNR, FQNEAQ (reference sequence). CDR3 region: CAGGVGGAEAFF. CDR3 bases: TGTGCCGGCGGCGTTGGGGGCGCTGAAGCTTTCTTT.

This clone was seen more than once but under ten times. Distinct nucleotide sequences in the sample also encode this CDR3. This rearrangement joins TRBV6-5 to TRBJ1-5; 7 bases are shared with TRBD1. V lost 6 bases and J lost 3; bases outside the gene matches: 2. Germline V gene lookup returns CDR1 MNHEY and CDR2 SVGAGI. The CDR3 totals 13 residues. This CDR3 is CASRDRYNQPQHF. CDR3 sequence (DNA): TGTGCCAGCAGGGACAGGTACAATCAGCCCCAGCATTTT.

The chain combines TRBV7-9 with TRBJ1-2; 7 bases agree with TRBD1. After removal of 5 bases from V and 4 bases from J, the junction contained 10 bases not matched to a gene. This CDR3 has 15 amino acids. Germline V gives CDR1 SEHNR, CDR2 FQNEAQ (reference sequence). CDR3 sequence: CASSPLGTEGYGYTF. CDR3 DNA sequence: TGTGCCAGCAGCCCCCTGGGGACAGAGGGCTATGGCTACACCTTC.

V usage is TRBV10-3 and J usage is TRBJ1-5; D perhaps matches TRBD1 (6 bases). CDR1 and CDR2 from the germline V gene are ENHRY and SYGVKD. Trimming stripped 10 bases from V and 3 bases from J, with 13 bases between. This CDR3 comprises 13 residues. CDR3 protein: CATTGMDNQPQHF. Written as DNA, the CDR3 is TGTGCCACTACAGGGATGGACAATCAGCCCCAGCATTTT.

This clone was detected once. This sequence joins TRBV10-3 and TRBJ2-2; 7 bases are a match to TRBD1. This CDR3 is built from 15 residues. Germline V lookup: CDR1 ENHRY, CDR2 SYGVKD. Unmatched junction bases numbered 9, after V lost 6 bases and J lost 5 bases. The CDR3, as DNA: TGTGCCATCAGCGACACAGGGGTGGGTACCGGGGAGCTGTTTTTT. Translating gives CAISDTGVGTGELFF.